Sequencing of this T cell receptor beta chain was carried out in a study of T cell changes during pregnancy in multiple sclerosis. This table comes from immunoSEQ multiplex PCR, and its TCRdb copy is limited to in-frame clones, with some not included. This sample has about 60,000 clones; 80% to 95% occur once, and the top ten carry under 0.95%. Sequences were derived from peripheral blood, sampled in the first trimester of pregnancy. The origin of this receptor is a female donor with multiple sclerosis, enrolled in a pregnancy study.

The CDR3 bases are TGTGCCAGCAGTTACTCGGCAGGGGGCGGTAATTCACCCCTCCACTTT. Translated, it gives CASSYSAGGGNSPLHF. The chain joins TRBV6-6 to TRBJ1-6, with TRBD1 identical over 8 bases. V lost 0 bases, J lost 6 bases, and 4 bases stayed unmatched. Looked up from germline, CDR1 is MNHNY and CDR2 is SVGAGI (reference sequence). The CDR3 length is 16 residues.